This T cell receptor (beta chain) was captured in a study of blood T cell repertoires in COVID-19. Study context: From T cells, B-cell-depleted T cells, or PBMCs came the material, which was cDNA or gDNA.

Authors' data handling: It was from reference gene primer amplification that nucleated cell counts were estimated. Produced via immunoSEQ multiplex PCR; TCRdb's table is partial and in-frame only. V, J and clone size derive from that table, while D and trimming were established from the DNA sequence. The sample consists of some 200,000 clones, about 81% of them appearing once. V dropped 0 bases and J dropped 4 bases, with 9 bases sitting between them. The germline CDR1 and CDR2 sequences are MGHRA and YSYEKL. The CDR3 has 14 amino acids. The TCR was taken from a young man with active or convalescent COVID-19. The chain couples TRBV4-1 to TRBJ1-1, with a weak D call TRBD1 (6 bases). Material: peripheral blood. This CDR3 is CASSQDQGSTEAFF. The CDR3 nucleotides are TGCGCCAGCAGCCAAGATCAGGGGAGCACTGAAGCTTTCTTT.